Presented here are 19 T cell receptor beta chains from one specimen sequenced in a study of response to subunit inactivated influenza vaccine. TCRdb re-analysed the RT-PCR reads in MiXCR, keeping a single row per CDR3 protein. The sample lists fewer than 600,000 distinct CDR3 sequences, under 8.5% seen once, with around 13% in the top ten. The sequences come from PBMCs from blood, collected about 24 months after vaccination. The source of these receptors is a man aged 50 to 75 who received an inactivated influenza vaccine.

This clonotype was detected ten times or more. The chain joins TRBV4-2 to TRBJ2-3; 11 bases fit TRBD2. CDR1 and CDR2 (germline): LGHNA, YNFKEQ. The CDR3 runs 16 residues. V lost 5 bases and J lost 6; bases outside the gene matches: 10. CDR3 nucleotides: TGTGCCAGCAGCAAGGAGGGGACTAGCGGTCGCGATACGCAGTATTTT. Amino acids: CASSKEGTSGRDTQYF.

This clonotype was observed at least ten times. This CDR3 is CAISKNDNEQFF. The CDR3 DNA reads as TGTGCCATCAGCAAAAACGACAATGAGCAGTTCTTC. V is TRBV10-3 and J is TRBJ2-1; unclear D gene. Deletions cut 6 bases from V and 5 bases from J, with 8 bases between. This CDR3 is built from 12 residues. The germline V gene encodes CDR1 ENHRY and CDR2 SYGVKD.

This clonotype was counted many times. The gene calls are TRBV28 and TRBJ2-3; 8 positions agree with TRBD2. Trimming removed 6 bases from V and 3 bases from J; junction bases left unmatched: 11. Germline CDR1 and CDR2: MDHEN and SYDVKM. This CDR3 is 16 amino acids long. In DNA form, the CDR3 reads TGTGCCAGCAGCTATTGGACTAGCCTCAAAACAGATACGCAGTATTTT. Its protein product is CASSYWTSLKTDTQYF. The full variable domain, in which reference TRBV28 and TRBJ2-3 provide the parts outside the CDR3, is DVKVTQSSRYLVKRTGEKVFLECVQDMDHENMFWYRQDPGLGLRLIYFSYDVKMKEKGDIPEGYSVSREKKERFSLILESASTNQTSMYLCASSYWTSLKTDTQYFGPGTRLTVL.

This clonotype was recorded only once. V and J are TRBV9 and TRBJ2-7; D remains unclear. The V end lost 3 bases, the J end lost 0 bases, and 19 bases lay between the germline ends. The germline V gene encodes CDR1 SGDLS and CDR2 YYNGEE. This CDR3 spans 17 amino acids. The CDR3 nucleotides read TGTGCCAGCAGCGCAACGCTTCGGCCACCATACTCCTACGAGCAGTACTTC. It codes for CASSATLRPPYSYEQYF.

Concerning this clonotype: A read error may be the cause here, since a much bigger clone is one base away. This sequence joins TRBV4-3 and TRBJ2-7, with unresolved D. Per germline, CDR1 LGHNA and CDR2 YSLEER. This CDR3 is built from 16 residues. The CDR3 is CSSSQDISRRIYEQYF. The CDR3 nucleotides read TGCTCCAGCAGCCAAGATATCTCCCGAAGGATCTACGAGCAGTACTTC.

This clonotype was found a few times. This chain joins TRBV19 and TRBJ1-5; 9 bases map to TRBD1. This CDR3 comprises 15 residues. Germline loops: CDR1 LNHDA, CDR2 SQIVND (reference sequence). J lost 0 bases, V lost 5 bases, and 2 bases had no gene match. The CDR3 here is CASSVTGGSNQPQHF. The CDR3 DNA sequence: TGTGCCAGTAGTGTGACAGGGGGTAGCAATCAGCCCCAGCATTTT.

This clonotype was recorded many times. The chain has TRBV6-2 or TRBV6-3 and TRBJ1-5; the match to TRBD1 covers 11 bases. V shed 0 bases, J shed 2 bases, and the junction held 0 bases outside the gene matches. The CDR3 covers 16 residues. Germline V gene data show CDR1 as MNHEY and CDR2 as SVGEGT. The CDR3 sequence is CASSYSGQGGNQPQHF. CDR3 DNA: TGTGCCAGCAGTTACTCGGGACAGGGGGGCAATCAGCCCCAGCATTTT.

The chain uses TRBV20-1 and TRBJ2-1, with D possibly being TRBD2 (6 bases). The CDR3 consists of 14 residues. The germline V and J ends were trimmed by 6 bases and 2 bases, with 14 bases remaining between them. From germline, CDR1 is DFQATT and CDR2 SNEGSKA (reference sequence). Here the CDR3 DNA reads TGCAGTGCAAATCCGGGACTTACCTACAATGAGCAGTTCTTC. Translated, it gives CSANPGLTYNEQFF.

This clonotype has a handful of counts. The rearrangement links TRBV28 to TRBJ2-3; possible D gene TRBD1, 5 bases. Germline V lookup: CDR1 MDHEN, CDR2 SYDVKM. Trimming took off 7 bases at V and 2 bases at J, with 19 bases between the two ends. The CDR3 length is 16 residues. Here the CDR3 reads CASTFTKGQITDTQYF. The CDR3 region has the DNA TGTGCCAGCACTTTTACCAAGGGGCAGATCACAGATACGCAGTATTTT. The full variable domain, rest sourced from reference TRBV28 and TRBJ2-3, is DVKVTQSSRYLVKRTGEKVFLECVQDMDHENMFWYRQDPGLGLRLIYFSYDVKMKEKGDIPEGYSVSREKKERFSLILESASTNQTSMYLCASTFTKGQITDTQYFGPGTRLTVL.

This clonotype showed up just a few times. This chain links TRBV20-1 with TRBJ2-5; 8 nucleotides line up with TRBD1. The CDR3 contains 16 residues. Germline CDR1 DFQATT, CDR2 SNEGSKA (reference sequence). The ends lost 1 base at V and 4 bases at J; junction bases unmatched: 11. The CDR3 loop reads CSARGTQGQVGETQYF. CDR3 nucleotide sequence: TGCAGTGCTAGAGGCACTCAGGGACAGGTAGGAGAGACCCAGTACTTC.

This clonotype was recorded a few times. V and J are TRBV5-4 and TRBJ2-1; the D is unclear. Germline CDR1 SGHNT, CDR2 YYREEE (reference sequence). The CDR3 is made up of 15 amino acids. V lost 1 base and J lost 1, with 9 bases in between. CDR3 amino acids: CASSLPEGSYNEQFF. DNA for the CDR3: TGTGCCAGCAGCTTGCCGGAAGGTTCCTACAATGAGCAGTTCTTC.

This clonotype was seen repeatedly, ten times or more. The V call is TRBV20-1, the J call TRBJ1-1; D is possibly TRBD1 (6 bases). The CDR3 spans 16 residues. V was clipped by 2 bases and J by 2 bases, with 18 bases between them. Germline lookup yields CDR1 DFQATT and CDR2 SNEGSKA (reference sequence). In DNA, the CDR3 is TGCAGTGCTAGAAAGCCCGGGACACGCGGAAACACTGAAGCTTTCTTT. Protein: CSARKPGTRGNTEAFF.

CDR3 in DNA: TGTGCCAGCAGTTTGGGGTCAGGGGGAGGCGAGCAGTACTTC. Its protein product is CASSLGSGGGEQYF. V and J are TRBV12-3 or TRBV12-4 and TRBJ2-7; D is possibly TRBD1 (7 bases). This CDR3 region has 14 residues. Trimming removed 3 bases from V and 6 bases from J, with 15 bases in between.

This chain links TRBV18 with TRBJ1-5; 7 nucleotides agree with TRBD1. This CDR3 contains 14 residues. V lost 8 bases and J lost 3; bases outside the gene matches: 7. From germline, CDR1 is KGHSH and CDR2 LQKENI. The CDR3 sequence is CASRPTGDNQPQHF. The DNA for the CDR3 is TGTGCCAGCCGACCTACAGGGGACAATCAGCCCCAGCATTTT.

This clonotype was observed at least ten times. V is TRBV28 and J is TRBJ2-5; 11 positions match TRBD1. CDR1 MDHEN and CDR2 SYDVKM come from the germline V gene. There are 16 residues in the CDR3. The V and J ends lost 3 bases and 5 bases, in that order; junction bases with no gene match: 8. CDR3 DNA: TGTGCCAGCAGTTTTTCCCTGGGGACAGGGGGGGAGACCCAGTACTTC. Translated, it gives CASSFSLGTGGETQYF.

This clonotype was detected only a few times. This CDR3 is CASSQEGTVLGNSPLHF. The CDR3 coding sequence is TGCGCCAGCAGCCAAGAGGGGACGGTACTAGGCAATTCACCCCTCCACTTT. The chain carries TRBV4-1 and TRBJ1-6; perhaps TRBD1 as D (5 bases). V was clipped by 0 bases and J by 7 bases, with 16 bases between them. The CDR3 runs to 17 residues. The germline CDR1 and CDR2 sequences are MGHRA and YSYEKL.

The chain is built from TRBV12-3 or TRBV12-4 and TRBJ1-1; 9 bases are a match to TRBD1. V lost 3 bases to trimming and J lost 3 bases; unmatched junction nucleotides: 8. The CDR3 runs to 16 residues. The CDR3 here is CASSLDRGPGDTEAFF. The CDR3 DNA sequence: TGTGCCAGCAGTTTGGACAGGGGCCCCGGGGACACTGAAGCTTTCTTT.

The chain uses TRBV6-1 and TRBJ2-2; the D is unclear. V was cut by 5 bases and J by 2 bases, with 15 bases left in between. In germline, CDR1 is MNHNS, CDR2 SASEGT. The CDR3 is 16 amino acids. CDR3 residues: CASSPWVGVNTGELFF. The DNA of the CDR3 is TGTGCCAGCAGTCCCTGGGTGGGCGTAAACACCGGGGAGCTGTTTTTT.

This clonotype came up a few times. This chain's CDR3 is CSADERDEQFF. In nucleotides, the CDR3 is TGCAGTGCTGACGAGCGGGATGAGCAGTTCTTC. The gene calls are TRBV20-1 and TRBJ2-1; D may be TRBD2 (6 bases). CDR1 is DFQATT, CDR2 SNEGSKA, per germline (reference sequence). This CDR3 region has 11 residues. With 5 bases removed from V and 8 bases from J, the gap between germline ends came to 10 bases.